The clone carrying this TCR beta chain occurred many times. Its specificity is not known. The time point denotes: pre-sensitization, week 0. As to treatment: therapeutic diphenylcyclopropenone sensitization with weekly scalp DPC. The starting material, unfractionated whole blood, was used for total RNA extraction. The record originates from a study of human T cells and chemical hapten exposure. For the study at large: Reading of the patch tests, which applied 0.01% DPC to the upper back, occurred at 6 days. Study-level points and caveats: Counts of expanded TCRs at PT1 were positively correlated with patch test score. High-frequency TCRs, those above 1 in 1000, stayed the same after DPC sensitization.

Each CDR3 protein is one row after TCRdb ran MiXCR on the RACE reads. The sample comprises 40,000 or so distinct CDR3 sequences, approximately 10% of which are singletons, and approximately 6.3% rests with the top ten. V dropped 3 bases and J dropped 4 bases, with 15 bases sitting between them. Germline CDR1 SQVTM, CDR2 ANQGSEA. The CDR3 sequence is 14 residues long. The TCR sequence derives from a man aged 30-40 years with alopecia areata. Some clones in this sample may be carry-over from other donors' samples. The V call is TRBV29-1, the J call TRBJ2-5, with D possibly being TRBD2 (5 bases). This sample comprised whole blood, obtained in connection with sensitization to the hapten diphenylcyclopropenone (DPC). The CDR3 nucleotides are TGCAGCGTTGAGCGGCGGCTAGCCGGAGAGACCCAGTACTTC. It specifies CSVERRLAGETQYF.